Listed here are 17 T cell receptor beta chains from one sample, sequenced in a study of blood T cell repertoires in COVID-19 (dated by TCRdb to between 2020 and 2021). Receptor libraries were prepared by the immunoSEQ multiplex PCR assay. As stored in TCRdb, this immuneACCESS dataset retains in-frame rearrangements with V and J assigned. A fraction of the clones does not appear; measured against another copy, unresolved V genes explain less than half of the discrepancy, and the remainder lacks a known reason. A total of roughly 160,000 clones appear in this sample, roughly 84% of them only once. Roughly a tenth of the sample goes to the ten largest clones. The source material was peripheral blood. The receptors shown here come from a man aged 65-85 years with active or convalescent COVID-19.

The chain's CDR3 is CASSFLQETQYF. CDR3 DNA sequence: TGTGCCAGCAGCTTTCTCCAAGAGACCCAGTACTTC. The V and J genes are TRBV7-9 and TRBJ2-5; no reliable D call. V lost 3 bases to trimming and J lost 1 base, with 3 bases between them. The CDR3 is 12 residues long. CDR1 SEHNR and CDR2 FQNEAQ come from the germline V gene (reference sequence).

J is TRBJ1-1 and V is TRBV5-1, with 7 nucleotides matching TRBD1. V was clipped by 2 bases and J by 5 bases; unmatched bases: 3. CDR1 and CDR2 from the germline V gene are SGHRS and YFSETQ. This CDR3 is 13 amino acids long. The CDR3 DNA reads as TGCGCCAGCAGCTTTTCGGGACAGACTGAAGCTTTCTTT. Its translation: CASSFSGQTEAFF. The variable domain in full, with the rest retrieved from reference TRBV5-1 and TRBJ1-1, is KAGVTQTPRYLIKTRGQQVTLSCSPISGHRSVSWYQQTPGQGLQFLFEYFSETQRNKGNFPGRFSGRQFSNSRSEMNVSTLELGDSALYLCASSFSGQTEAFFGQGTRLTVV.

This sequence joins TRBV27 and TRBJ2-3; 10 positions agree with TRBD2. There are 16 residues in the CDR3. Germline assignment: CDR1 MNHEY and CDR2 SMNVEV (reference sequence). Germline trimming cut 8 bases from V and 5 bases from J; bases unmatched to any gene: 13. In DNA form, the CDR3 reads TGTGCCAGCCGGACTAGCGGAGTACCATTCGTAGATACGCAGTATTTT. This gives the protein CASRTSGVPFVDTQYF.

J is TRBJ2-1 and V is TRBV28; possibly TRBD2 for D (5 bases). V was pared by 2 bases and J by 3 bases, with 11 bases between. Germline CDR1 and CDR2: MDHEN and SYDVKM. The CDR3 spans 15 residues. CDR3 region: CASSLRGAIYNEQFF. The CDR3 DNA follows: TGTGCCAGCAGTTTACGGGGTGCCATCTACAATGAGCAGTTCTTC.

CDR3 in DNA: TGTGCCAGCAGTTACTCGAGTTGGGACATAAGCACAGATACGCAGTATTTT. Its translation is CASSYSSWDISTDTQYF. The chain links TRBV6-2 or TRBV6-3 to TRBJ2-3; maybe TRBD1 (6 bases). CDR1 and CDR2 (germline): MNHEY, SVGEGT. This CDR3 is 17 amino acids long. V was cut by 0 bases and J by 0 bases, with 13 bases left in between.

The chain recombines TRBV7-9 with TRBJ1-3; D unresolved. The CDR3 is made up of 16 amino acids. The germline CDR1 and CDR2 sequences are SEHNR and FQNEAQ (reference sequence). Trimming stripped 5 bases from V and 0 bases from J, with 14 bases between. The CDR3: CASSPGEAFSGNTIYF. In nucleotides, the CDR3 is TGTGCCAGCAGCCCCGGGGAAGCCTTCTCTGGAAACACCATATATTTT.

V is TRBV6-4 and J is TRBJ2-2; the match to TRBD2 covers 9 bases. CDR1 is MRHNA, CDR2 SNTAGT, per germline. Losses at the gene ends were 6 bases for V and 3 bases for J; bases not matched to a gene: 5. This CDR3 contains 15 residues. In DNA form, the CDR3 reads TGTGCCAGCAGCCTCACTAGCGGGTACACCGGGGAGCTGTTTTTT. Residues: CASSLTSGYTGELFF.

CDR3 sequence: CASSVGRETNEKLFF. In DNA, the CDR3 is TGTGCCAGCAGTGTGGGCAGGGAAACTAATGAAAAACTGTTTTTT. The chain employs TRBV2 and TRBJ1-4, with D possibly TRBD1 on 5 matching bases. The V end was cut by 4 bases, the J end by 1 base, with 10 bases between. Germline loops: CDR1 SNHLY, CDR2 FYNNEI. The CDR3 runs to 15 residues.

The chain uses TRBV2 and TRBJ2-1; the match to TRBD1 covers 8 bases. CDR3 length: 14 residues. With V trimmed by 3 bases and J by 6 bases, 4 bases remained unmatched. CDR1 and CDR2 (germline): SNHLY, FYNNEI. CDR3 sequence (DNA): TGTGCCAGCAGTGACAGGGGGCTTTTCAATGAGCAGTTCTTC. It yields the protein CASSDRGLFNEQFF.

The genes are TRBV30 and TRBJ1-2; D not resolved. V dropped 3 bases and J dropped 4 bases, with 12 bases sitting between them. CDR1 and CDR2 (germline): GTSNPN, SVGIG (reference sequence). CDR3 length: 13 amino acids. CDR3 residues: CAWSLTLFYGYTF. The DNA for the CDR3 is TGTGCCTGGAGCCTGACACTCTTCTATGGCTACACCTTC.

The rearrangement links TRBV6-5 to TRBJ2-5; 9 bases fit TRBD2. The CDR3 loop spans 15 amino acids. The germline V gene encodes CDR1 MNHEY and CDR2 SVGAGI. Trimming took 6 bases from V and 1 from J; bases not matched to a gene: 6. CDR3 DNA: TGTGCCAGCAGAACTACTAGCGGGCTCCAAGAGACCCAGTACTTC. Its translation: CASRTTSGLQETQYF.

V and J are TRBV28 and TRBJ2-7; TRBD2 agrees at 9 bases. Germline CDR1 reads MDHEN; CDR2 reads SYDVKM. The CDR3 sequence is 16 residues long. Trimming at V came to 5 bases and at J to 3 bases, leaving 11 bases not matched to a gene. The CDR3 DNA sequence: TGTGCCAGCAGTGTATCCGGGACTAGCTGGATCTACGAGCAGTACTTC. As protein: CASSVSGTSWIYEQYF.

The V gene is TRBV28, the J gene TRBJ2-3; 11 nucleotides line up with TRBD2. The CDR3 loop spans 13 amino acids. The ends lost 6 bases at V and 12 bases at J; junction bases unmatched: 8. Germline-derived CDR1 and CDR2 are MDHEN and SYDVKM. CDR3 in amino acids: CASRYTLAGEQYF. CDR3 nucleotides: TGTGCCAGCAGATACACACTAGCGGGAGAACAGTATTTT.

The chain employs TRBV20-1 and TRBJ1-5; possibly TRBD1 for D (5 bases). The CDR3 sequence is 16 residues long. Trimming left V 3 bases short and J 0 bases short, with 15 bases between. Germline V lookup: CDR1 DFQATT, CDR2 SNEGSKA (reference sequence). CDR3 nucleotides: TGCAGTGCTAGTCCGGGTTGGGGGGATAGCAATCAGCCCCAGCATTTT. This sequence encodes CSASPGWGDSNQPQHF.

The J gene is TRBJ1-5, the V gene TRBV4-1; 7 bases align to TRBD1. CDR1 MGHRA and CDR2 YSYEKL come from the germline V gene. V lost 1 base to trimming and J lost 4 bases; unmatched junction nucleotides: 7. The CDR3 length is 16 residues. CDR3 region: CASSQVVGTVNQPQHF. The CDR3 DNA reads TGCGCCAGCAGCCAAGTGGTCGGGACAGTAAATCAGCCCCAGCATTTT.

The genes are TRBV14 and TRBJ1-3, with 9 bases identical to TRBD1. Germline lookup yields CDR1 SGHDN and CDR2 FVKESK. Trimming took 4 bases from V and 4 from J; bases not matched to a gene: 2. This CDR3 is built from 14 residues. CDR3 nucleotides: TGTGCCAGCAGCCCGGGACAGGGAGGAAACACCATATATTTT. It codes for CASSPGQGGNTIYF.

V is TRBV7-9 and J is TRBJ2-1; no definite D call. Germline lookup yields CDR1 SEHNR and CDR2 FQNEAQ (reference sequence). V shed 1 base and J shed 0 bases, with 4 bases lying between them. The CDR3 runs 14 residues. The CDR3 loop is CASSLGNSYNEQFF. The CDR3 DNA reads as TGTGCCAGCAGCTTAGGTAACTCCTACAATGAGCAGTTCTTC.